The rows below give T cell receptor beta chains drawn from one sample of a study of blood T cell repertoires in COVID-19. The data were produced by immunoSEQ multiplex PCR, yet TCRdb's version contains in-frame clones alone and is incomplete. The sample lists some 120,000 clones; about 83% were seen once. Sequenced input: peripheral blood. These receptors were collected from a man aged 55 to 70 with acute or convalescent COVID-19. Each CDR3 is given with its conserved first and last residue. A D gene is named only where the DNA matches it firmly. Expanded clones are given a class, and other clones once, few, many or no size at all.

V: TRBV19
D: TRBD1
J: TRBJ1-1
size: .
DNA: TGTGCCAGTAGTACTCAGGGGGCAAACACTGAAGCTTTCTTT
CDR3: CASSTQGANTEAFF

V: TRBV6-5
D: .
J: TRBJ1-4
size: .
DNA: TGTGCCAGCAGTTACTCGGGGGGGGCAGCATATGAAAAACTGTTTTTT
CDR3: CASSYSGGAAYEKLFF

V: TRBV3-1/TRBV3-2
D: .
J: TRBJ2-1
size: .
DNA: TGTGCCAGCAGCGAAGGCTACGCCTACAATGAGCAGTTCTTC
CDR3: CASSEGYAYNEQFF

V: TRBV24-1
D: TRBD2
J: TRBJ2-2
size: .
DNA: TGTGCCACCAGTGAACTTAGCGGGAGGAGGACTGGGGAGCTGTTTTTT
CDR3: CATSELSGRRTGELFF

V: TRBV28
D: .
J: TRBJ1-1
size: .
DNA: TGTGCCAGCAGTACCCCCGAGAAGGAAGCTTTCTTT
CDR3: CASSTPEKEAFF

V: TRBV28
D: TRBD2
J: TRBJ2-1
size: .
DNA: TGTGCCAGCAGTTTGGCTAGCGGGAGATCGAATGAGCAGTTCTTC
CDR3: CASSLASGRSNEQFF

V: TRBV5-6
D: .
J: TRBJ2-2
size: .
DNA: TGTGCCAGCAGCTTAAGACAGATTTGGCCCCCCGGGGAGCTGTTTTTT
CDR3: CASSLRQIWPPGELFF

V: TRBV5-6
D: TRBD1
J: TRBJ1-1
size: .
DNA: TGTGCCAGCAGCTTGTTGGGGACAGCGAACACTGAAGCTTTCTTT
CDR3: CASSLLGTANTEAFF

V: TRBV11-1
D: .
J: TRBJ2-5
size: .
DNA: TGTGCCAGCAGCTTTAGCCAAGAGACCCAGTACTTC
CDR3: CASSFSQETQYF

V: TRBV5-4
D: TRBD2
J: TRBJ2-3
size: once
DNA: TGTGCCAGCAGCGGCGGACTAGCGGGAGTCTCAGATACGCAGTATTTT
CDR3: CASSGGLAGVSDTQYF